The 30 T cell receptor beta chains listed next were all sequenced from one sample in a study of CD4 and CD8 cells across lung adenocarcinoma regions. One entry per CDR3 protein results from TCRdb running MiXCR on the PCR reads. The sample has about 19,000 distinct CDR3 sequences, 40% to 60% seen once. The sequencing input was CD8+ T cells from the margin of a lung tumor. The receptors here all came from a male donor with lung adenocarcinoma. The CD4 and CD8 labels of this study may be unreliable.

The sample holds many counts of this clonotype. This chain links TRBV6-5 with TRBJ2-4, with D unresolved. The V gene lost 6 bases and the J gene lost 1 base, with 16 bases spanning the gap. The CDR3 spans 16 residues. The V gene's germline CDR1 is MNHEY and CDR2 SVGAGI. CDR3 loop: CASRSGGPTAKNIQYF. CDR3 sequence (DNA): TGTGCCAGCAGGTCGGGTGGACCCACGGCCAAAAACATTCAGTACTTC.

This rearrangement joins TRBV12-3 or TRBV12-4 to TRBJ2-5; D perhaps matches TRBD2 (5 bases). With the DNA end fitting TRBJ2-7 better, the J assignment may be wrong. The CDR3 loop spans 14 amino acids. The CDR3 DNA reads TGTGCCAGCAGTTTAGGCCGGGAATACTACGAGCAGTACTTC. Translating gives CASSLGREYYEQYF.

This clonotype was seen many times. This sequence joins TRBV25-1 and TRBJ2-3, with D possibly being TRBD1 or TRBD2 (6 bases each). Trimming left V 3 bases short and J 3 bases short, with 10 bases between. The CDR3 totals 14 residues. CDR1 and CDR2 (germline): MGHDK, SYGVNS. CDR3 sequence reads: CASSETGGTDTQYF. The CDR3 bases are TGTGCCAGCAGTGAGACAGGAGGGACAGATACGCAGTATTTT.

Many counts were recorded for this clonotype. The chain employs TRBV10-2 and TRBJ2-5, with D tentatively TRBD1 (6 bases). V lost 2 bases and J lost 0, with 7 bases in between. The germline V gene has CDR1 WSHSY and CDR2 SAAADI. CDR3 size: 14 residues. CDR3 DNA sequence: TGCGCCAGCAGTGAGAGGGGGTACCAAGAGACCCAGTACTTC. Translation gives CASSERGYQETQYF.

In its sample, this clonotype was seen a few times. The chain links TRBV11-2 to TRBJ2-5; 7 nucleotides line up with TRBD2. Germline CDR1 SGHAT, CDR2 FQNNGV. The V segment lost 0 bases and the J segment 11 bases; nucleotides outside the gene matches: 12. This CDR3 contains 15 residues. CDR3 sequence: CASSLDLNTAGGQYF. The CDR3 coding sequence is TGTGCCAGCAGCTTAGATCTCAATACCGCCGGGGGGCAGTACTTC.

The V call is TRBV27, the J call TRBJ2-3; TRBD2 agrees at 10 bases. V was pared by 5 bases and J by 8 bases, with 16 bases of the junction left unmatched. Germline CDR1 and CDR2: MNHEY and SMNVEV (reference sequence). CDR3 length: 17 residues. This CDR3 reads CASSAALARAGGGTQYF. The CDR3 nucleotides read TGTGCCAGCAGTGCCGCCCTCGCTAGAGCGGGAGGGGGTACGCAGTATTTT.

V gene TRBV6-1 combines with J gene TRBJ2-3; perhaps TRBD1 as D (5 bases). Between the trimmed V and J ends, which lost 9 bases and 2 bases, there was a span of 18 bases. Germline V gene lookup returns CDR1 MNHNS and CDR2 SASEGT. The CDR3 runs 15 residues. CDR3 region: CARGPGRSLTDTQYF. The CDR3, as DNA: TGTGCCAGGGGTCCAGGGCGCTCGCTCACAGATACGCAGTATTTT.

This chain uses TRBV11-2 with TRBJ2-1, with D perhaps matching TRBD2 (6 bases). This CDR3 spans 16 amino acids. V shed 5 bases and J shed 0 bases, with 14 bases lying between them. From germline, CDR1 is SGHAT and CDR2 FQNNGV. CDR3 nucleotide sequence: TGTGCCAGCAGCGCCCGGGAGTCGGGCTCCTACAATGAGCAGTTCTTC. Translated, it gives CASSARESGSYNEQFF.

This clonotype occurred a few times. The J gene is TRBJ2-3, the V gene TRBV12-3 or TRBV12-4; D perhaps matches TRBD1 (6 bases). The CDR3 length is 17 residues. Trimming cost V 5 bases and J 2 bases, with 20 bases left between them. The CDR3 DNA reads TGTGCCAGCAGTCGGCTCCCGGGACATTCCAACACAGATACGCAGTATTTT. Residues: CASSRLPGHSNTDTQYF.

This clonotype was found many times. This rearrangement joins TRBV6-1 to TRBJ1-4; D gene uncertain. The germline gives CDR1 MNHNS, CDR2 SASEGT. V was pared by 6 bases and J by 5 bases, with 19 bases between. The CDR3 consists of 16 residues. CDR3 DNA: TGTGCCAGCAGACTTAATGTGGGTCGCCGGAATGAAAAACTGTTTTTT. It is translated as CASRLNVGRRNEKLFF.

This chain joins TRBV6-5 and TRBJ2-5; 7 bases are a match to TRBD2. The CDR3 is 16 amino acids. Unmatched junction bases numbered 11, after V lost 6 bases and J lost 1 base. Germline CDR1 is MNHEY and CDR2 is SVGAGI. CDR3 region: CASRYKRGLFQETQYF. The CDR3 region has the DNA TGTGCCAGCAGATACAAACGGGGACTATTCCAAGAGACCCAGTACTTC.

The chain carries TRBV4-1 and TRBJ1-6; 9 nucleotides align to TRBD1. The ends lost 4 bases at V and 7 bases at J; junction bases unmatched: 14. CDR3 size: 18 residues. The germline gives CDR1 MGHRA, CDR2 YSYEKL. CDR3 DNA: TGCGCCAGCAGCCTTCGGACAGGGGAATTCGGGACCAATTCACCCCTCCACTTT. It codes for CASSLRTGEFGTNSPLHF.

The chain recombines TRBV28 with TRBJ2-3; TRBD2 aligns across 7 bases. V lost 2 bases, J lost 6 bases, and 8 bases stayed unmatched. The CDR3 consists of 15 residues. CDR1 is MDHEN and CDR2 is SYDVKM in the germline V gene. The CDR3 is CASSLGGVGGDTQYF. The CDR3 DNA follows: TGTGCCAGCAGTTTAGGGGGGGTGGGTGGGGATACGCAGTATTTT.

The chain links TRBV5-3 to TRBJ2-5; D gene ambiguous. Judging by the DNA end, TRBJ2-7 fits better; the J call may be wrong. TRBV5-3 qualifies as an ORF whose function is uncertain. The CDR3 runs 13 residues. CDR3 bases: TGTGCCAGAAGCGACTCGACGAACTACGAGCAGTACTTC. It codes for CARSDSTNYEQYF.

The chain links TRBV6-1 to TRBJ2-1; a weak D match, TRBD2 (7 bases). The J call could be wrong; TRBJ2-7 is a better fit for the DNA end. The CDR3 length is 16 residues. Per the germline V gene, CDR1 is MNHNS and CDR2 is SASEGT. CDR3 sequence (DNA): TGTGCCAGCGAGGGGGGGGGGGGGGGTGACCAAGAGACGCAGTACTTC. Translated, it gives CASEGGGGGDQETQYF.

About this clonotype itself: One end of the junction is discordant with germline, which a read error may explain. The V and J genes are TRBV27 and TRBJ2-5; D is unresolved. There are 14 residues in the CDR3. Germline V gene sequence: CDR1 MNHEY, CDR2 SMNVEV (reference sequence). CDR3 residues: CAGSFGRDQDIQYF. The CDR3, as DNA: TGTGCCGGCAGCTTCGGGCGTGACCAAGACATCCAGTACTTC.

The rearrangement uses TRBV7-2 and TRBJ2-7; either TRBD1 or TRBD2 may supply D (5 bases each). Gene TRBJ2-1 matches the end of the DNA better, so the J call may be wrong. The CDR3 extends over 14 amino acids. From germline, CDR1 is SGHTA and CDR2 FQGNSA. CDR3: CASSFGTAYNEQFF. Written as DNA, the CDR3 is TGTGCCAGCAGCTTTGGGACGGCCTACAATGAGCAGTTCTTC.

V is TRBV12-3 or TRBV12-4 and J is TRBJ1-5, with no clear D. Trimming shortened V by 6 bases and J by 0 bases, and 12 bases separated the two germline ends. There are 15 residues in the CDR3. CDR3 bases: TGTGCCAGCAGCCGCGCGAACCCTAGCAATCAGCCCCAGCATTTT. Protein product: CASSRANPSNQPQHF.

This clonotype is medium-sized. V gene TRBV28 combines with J gene TRBJ2-1; D unclear. The CDR3 sequence is 15 residues long. Germline V gene sequence: CDR1 MDHEN, CDR2 SYDVKM. V was shortened by 1 base and J by 9 bases, with 16 bases between the two germline ends. The CDR3 bases are TGTGCCAGCAGTTTATATGGGCTACTGGCCCTTGAGCAGTTCTTC. As protein: CASSLYGLLALEQFF.

This clonotype was seen once. The chain combines TRBV6-1 with TRBJ2-3; 8 bases line up with TRBD2. Germline loops: CDR1 MNHNS, CDR2 SASEGT. The CDR3 has 13 amino acids. The J segment lost 6 bases and the V segment lost 5 bases, leaving 4 bases of the junction unmatched. CDR3 DNA: TGTGCCAGCAGTCAGCGCGGGGGGGATACGCAGTATTTT. Protein: CASSQRGGDTQYF.

The sample holds a few counts of this clonotype. This rearrangement joins TRBV5-1 to TRBJ2-3; D unclear. Trimming stripped 4 bases from V and 0 bases from J, with 3 bases between. Germline V lookup: CDR1 SGHRS, CDR2 YFSETQ. The CDR3 contains 12 residues. CDR3 bases: TGCGCCAGCAGCCATAGCACAGATACGCAGTATTTT. Its translation is CASSHSTDTQYF.

Of note for this clonotype: The junction shows a germline mismatch at one end, possibly a read error. V is TRBV6-5 and J is TRBJ2-1; D uncertain. CDR3 length: 16 amino acids. Germline loops: CDR1 MNHEY, CDR2 SVGAGI. CDR3 loop: CASSSTRLPNYDEQFF. The DNA of the CDR3 is TGTGCCAGCAGTTCAACCAGGCTGCCAAATTACGATGAGCAGTTTTTT.

This clonotype was seen a handful of times. The gene calls are TRBV2 and TRBJ1-6, with 8 bases fitting TRBD1. V trimming: 5 bases; J trimming: 11 bases; junction bases outside the gene matches: 11. The CDR3 totals 15 residues. CDR1 and CDR2 from the germline V gene are SNHLY and FYNNEI. CDR3 DNA sequence: TGTGCCAGCAGTCTGAGCCGGGACAGGAATCCACCCCTCCACTTT. Translating it yields CASSLSRDRNPPLHF. The whole variable domain, filled in from reference TRBV2 and TRBJ1-6, reads EPEVTQTPSHQVTQMGQEVILRCVPISNHLYFYWYRQILGQKVEFLVSFYNNEISEKSEIFDDQFSVERPDGSNFTLKIRSTKLEDSAMYFCASSLSRDRNPPLHFGNGTRLTVT.

The rearrangement joins TRBV6-1 to TRBJ2-4; D might be TRBD1 or TRBD2, each matching 5 bases. This CDR3 is built from 16 residues. Looked up from germline, CDR1 is MNHNS and CDR2 is SASEGT. V was shortened by 6 bases and J by 0 bases, with 15 bases between the two germline ends. In DNA, the CDR3 is TGTGCCAGCAGACCGGGACGGACACTAGCCAAAAACATTCAGTACTTC. It codes for CASRPGRTLAKNIQYF.

The chain couples TRBV6-1 to TRBJ2-5; a weak D match, TRBD2 (6 bases). With 4 bases removed from V and 4 bases from J, the gap between germline ends came to 22 bases. The CDR3 sequence is 17 residues long. CDR1 MNHNS and CDR2 SASEGT come from the germline V gene. Written as DNA, the CDR3 is TGTGCCAGCAGTGGGGGGACTGCCTCGGGGGACCCAGAGACCCAGTACTTC. It translates to CASSGGTASGDPETQYF.

Concerning this clonotype: A read error may account for a junction end that differs from germline. The chain recombines TRBV6-1 with TRBJ2-3, with 7 nucleotides matching TRBD2. Germline loops: CDR1 MNHNS, CDR2 SASEGT. This CDR3 is 16 amino acids long. CDR3 DNA sequence: TGTGCCAGCGCGGGAGCCGGGAGAGGGGTCCGAGATACGCAGTACTTT. As protein: CASAGAGRGVRDTQYF.

Sample share makes this clonotype medium-sized. The V call is TRBV6-1, the J call TRBJ2-7, with D maybe TRBD2 (6 bases). CDR1 and CDR2 (germline): MNHNS, SASEGT. Trimming took off 3 bases at V and 2 bases at J, with 11 bases between the two ends. The CDR3 runs to 14 residues. CDR3 loop: CASSDSGRTYEQYF. The CDR3 nucleotides read TGTGCCAGCAGTGACAGCGGGCGGACCTACGAGCAGTACTTC.

This clonotype appeared a few times. The chain combines TRBV19 with TRBJ2-3, with 7 bases lining up with TRBD1. V trimming: 6 bases; J trimming: 4 bases; junction bases outside the gene matches: 7. Per germline, CDR1 LNHDA and CDR2 SQIVND (reference sequence). The CDR3 runs to 14 residues. In DNA form, the CDR3 reads TGTGCCAGTAGGCCCCCGGGACAGCCAGATACGCAGTATTTT. Its protein product is CASRPPGQPDTQYF.

This chain joins TRBV3-1 and TRBJ2-3, with 7 bases fitting TRBD2. Germline loops: CDR1 LGHDT, CDR2 YNNKEL (reference sequence). This CDR3 spans 14 amino acids. With 3 bases clipped from V and 2 bases from J, the junction kept 2 bases outside the gene matches. The CDR3 bases are TGTGCCAGCAGCCAGGGACTATTCACAGATACGCAGTATTTT. This sequence encodes CASSQGLFTDTQYF.

Of note for this clonotype: One junction end does not reproduce the germline sequence, and a read error may be involved. This chain connects TRBV10-1 to TRBJ2-5; 11 positions match TRBD2. Germline lookup yields CDR1 WNHNN and CDR2 SYGVQD (reference sequence). The CDR3 loop spans 16 amino acids. This CDR3 reads CASRERGLADQETQYF. DNA of the CDR3: TGCGCCAGCCGTGAGCGGGGACTAGCGGACCAAGAGACCCAGTACTTC.